This T cell receptor beta chain derives from a study of OX40 agonist ivuxolimab in advanced cancers. Regarding the research as a whole: Ivuxolimab was a fully human IgG2 agonistic monoclonal antibody targeting the costimulatory receptor OX40 (CD134). Intravenous ivuxolimab was administered to patients every 2 weeks at six dose levels: 0.01, 0.1, 0.3, 1.5, 3 and 10 mg/kg. Among the 50 to 55 dose-escalation patients, about 19 had hepatocellular carcinoma, about 15 melanoma, 9 renal cell carcinoma and 9 head and neck cancer. In the dose-escalation cohort, approximately 82% of patients were male, and the mean age was approximately 60 years, with a range of roughly 20 to 85. Prior anti-PD-1, anti-PD-L1 or anti-CTLA-4 therapy was permitted, and checkpoint inhibitors had been received by roughly 42% of dose-escalation patients. Partial responses were achieved by three dose-escalation patients, of whom one had hepatocellular carcinoma and two had cutaneous melanoma. Peripheral TCRbeta sequencing aimed to test whether ivuxolimab altered TCR sequence diversity and caused clonal T-cell expansion. The monotherapy dose-escalation portion (N of about 50 patients) of the phase I ivuxolimab trial is reported in the paper.

Broad study findings and their caveats: Low levels of normalized T-cell clonal expansion were also seen in some nonresponding patients. Which antigens the clonally expanded peripheral T cells were specific for was not determined. Partial responders in the 0.1-3.0 mg/kg groups had among the lowest normalized peripheral clonal expansion, especially among CD8+ T cells. After ivuxolimab, more expanded clones were found on average in CD8+ T cells than in CD4+ T cells. At doses of 0.1 to 3.0 mg/kg, clonal expansion of both CD4+ and CD8+ blood T cells was observed from baseline to week 6.

The CDR3 contains 17 residues, cysteine and phenylalanine counted. The read is trimmed to its CDR3 DNA, 51 bases read in frame from base 1. Based on the germline V gene, the CDR1 and CDR2 sequences are SGHRS and YFSETQ. Ends trimmed: V by 3 bases, J by 1 base; bases unmatched to a gene: 12. The trial excluded patients who had a history of autoimmune disease or who were on systemic immunosuppression. Peripheral blood for TCR sequencing was collected from all dose cohorts at baseline, on cycle 4 day 1, and on cycle 7 day 1. The samples were taken from a phase I, first-in-human, multicenter, open-label dose-escalation trial of ivuxolimab. Adults with locally advanced or metastatic melanoma, renal cell carcinoma, hepatocellular carcinoma or head and neck squamous cell carcinoma were enrolled in the trial. Before TCR sequencing, CD4+ T cells and CD8+ T cells were sorted from peripheral blood as separate populations.

To sequence the TCRbeta CDR3 region, genomic DNA was isolated from the sorted cells. TCRbeta CDR3 regions were sequenced using the immunoSEQ Assay. The source is immuneACCESS, and TCRdb retained only in-frame sequences with V and J called. Part of the clones is not carried over; for the studies checked, unresolved V genes explain less than half of this, and the remainder is unexplained. This sample comprises about 95,000 clones, over 75% of them detected only once. About 4.1% of the sample is taken by the ten largest. In the case of this clone: The clone's antigen remains unknown. No base quality values were provided; no much bigger clone lies one nucleotide off.

This receptor was identified in an adult with an advanced solid tumor such as melanoma, head and neck, liver or kidney cancer. The V and J segments used are TRBV5-1 and TRBJ2-5, with 7 middle bases fitting TRBD1. The source material was CD4+ or CD8+ T cells sorted from blood, sampled in a trial of the OX40 agonist ivuxolimab. The encoded CDR3 is CASSYTGTSGGQETQYF. The nucleotide sequence reads TGCGCCAGCAGCTATACCGGGACCTCAGGGGGCCAAGAGACCCAGTACTTC.